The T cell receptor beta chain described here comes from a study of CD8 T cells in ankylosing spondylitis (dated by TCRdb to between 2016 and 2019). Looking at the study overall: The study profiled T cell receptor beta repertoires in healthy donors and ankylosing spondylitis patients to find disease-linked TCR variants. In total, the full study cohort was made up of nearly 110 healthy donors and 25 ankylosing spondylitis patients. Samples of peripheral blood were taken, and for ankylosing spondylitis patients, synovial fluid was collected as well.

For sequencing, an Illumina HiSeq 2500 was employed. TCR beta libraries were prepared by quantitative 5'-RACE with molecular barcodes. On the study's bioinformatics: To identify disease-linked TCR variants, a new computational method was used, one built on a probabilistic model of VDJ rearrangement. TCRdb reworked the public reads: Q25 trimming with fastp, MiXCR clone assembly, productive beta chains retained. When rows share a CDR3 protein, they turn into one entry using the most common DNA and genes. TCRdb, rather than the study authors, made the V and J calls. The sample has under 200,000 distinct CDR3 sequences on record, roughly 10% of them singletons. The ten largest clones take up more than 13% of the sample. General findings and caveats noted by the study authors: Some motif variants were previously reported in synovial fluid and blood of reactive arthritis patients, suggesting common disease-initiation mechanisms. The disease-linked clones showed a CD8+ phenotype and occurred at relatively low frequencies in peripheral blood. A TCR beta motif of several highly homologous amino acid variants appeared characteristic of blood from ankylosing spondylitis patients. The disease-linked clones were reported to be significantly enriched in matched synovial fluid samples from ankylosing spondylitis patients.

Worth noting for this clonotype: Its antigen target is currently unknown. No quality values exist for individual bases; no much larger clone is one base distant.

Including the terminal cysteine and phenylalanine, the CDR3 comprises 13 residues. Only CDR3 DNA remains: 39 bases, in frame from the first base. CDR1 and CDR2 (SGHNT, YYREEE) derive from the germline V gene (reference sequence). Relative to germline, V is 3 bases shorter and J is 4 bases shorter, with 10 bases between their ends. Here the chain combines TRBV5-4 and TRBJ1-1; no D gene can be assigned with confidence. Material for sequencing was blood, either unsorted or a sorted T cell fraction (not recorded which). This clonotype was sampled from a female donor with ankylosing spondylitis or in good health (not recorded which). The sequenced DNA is TGTGCCAGCAGCTACGCTTCGGGCACTGAAGCTTTCTTT. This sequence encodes CASSYASGTEAFF.